This passage covers 12 T cell receptor beta chains from one sample sequenced in a study of CD8+ T cells in alopecia areata. After isolation, RNA underwent reverse transcription to generate cDNA as the sequencing template. Assay used: immunoSEQ multiplex PCR; TCRdb lists only in-frame clones, some missing. The sample comprises some 100,000 clones, roughly two fifths of which are singletons, and 3% to 3.5% rests with the top ten. The sample taken for sequencing was CD4+ T cells sorted from blood. These receptors came from a human donor with alopecia areata.

The J gene is TRBJ2-3, the V gene TRBV7-9, with D possibly matching TRBD1 (5 bases). Germline V gives CDR1 SEHNR, CDR2 FQNEAQ (reference sequence). The CDR3 has 15 residues. Trimming removed 5 bases at V and 0 bases at J, with 12 bases between. The chain's CDR3 is CASSRQSTSTDTQYF. As DNA, the CDR3 is TGTGCCAGCAGCCGACAGTCAACTAGCACAGATACGCAGTATTTT.

This clone was seen a handful of times. The chain joins TRBV30 to TRBJ1-4, with D perhaps TRBD1 (6 bases). The CDR3 runs to 14 residues. The germline gives CDR1 GTSNPN, CDR2 SVGIG (reference sequence). Trimming pared 4 bases from V and 8 bases from J, leaving 17 bases between. Written as DNA, the CDR3 is TGTGCCTGGAACAGGGACCCACGTCGGGAAAAACTGTTTTTT. Its protein is CAWNRDPRREKLFF.

The genes are TRBV29-1 and TRBJ1-3; D uncertain. V lost 3 bases to trimming and J lost 3 bases, with 6 bases between them. The CDR3 runs 12 residues. CDR1 is SQVTM and CDR2 is ANQGSEA in the germline V gene. This chain's CDR3 is CSVDQDGNTIYF. CDR3 nucleotides: TGCAGCGTTGATCAGGATGGAAACACCATATATTTT.

This clone was found a few times. This rearrangement joins TRBV28 to TRBJ2-5; D not resolved. With 3 bases removed from V and 4 bases from J, the gap between germline ends came to 9 bases. Germline V gene lookup returns CDR1 MDHEN and CDR2 SYDVKM. The CDR3 length is 13 residues. This CDR3 reads CASSFRTPETQYF. CDR3 in DNA: TGTGCCAGCAGTTTTAGGACCCCAGAGACCCAGTACTTC.

This clone occurred a few times. The CDR3 sequence: CSVEADQETQYF. The CDR3 DNA follows: TGCAGCGTTGAAGCAGACCAAGAGACCCAGTACTTC. The chain uses TRBV29-1 and TRBJ2-5; D not resolved. The CDR3 sequence is 12 residues long. Germline V gene data show CDR1 as SQVTM and CDR2 as ANQGSEA. The V gene lost 1 base and the J gene lost 0 bases, with 3 bases spanning the gap.

This clone occurred a few times. V and J are TRBV7-9 and TRBJ1-5; D gene ambiguous. CDR3 length: 14 residues. CDR1 SEHNR and CDR2 FQNEAQ come from the germline V gene (reference sequence). Trimming shortened V by 1 base and J by 3 bases, and 7 bases separated the two germline ends. The chain's CDR3 is CASSLGGYNQPQHF. The CDR3 bases are TGTGCCAGCAGCTTAGGTGGCTACAATCAGCCCCAGCATTTT.

This chain uses TRBV5-4 with TRBJ2-5; TRBD1 is a possible D gene (6 bases). The CDR3 runs 13 residues. The V gene lost 0 bases and the J gene lost 4 bases, with 7 bases spanning the gap. The germline V gene encodes CDR1 SGHNT and CDR2 YYREEE (reference sequence). The CDR3 nucleotides read TGTGCCAGCAGCTTGGCAGGGGTAGAGACCCAGTACTTC. Translation gives CASSLAGVETQYF. Looking up the rest from reference TRBV5-4 and TRBJ2-5 gives the full variable domain: ETGVTQSPTHLIKTRGQQVTLRCSSQSGHNTVSWYQQALGQGPQFIFQYYREEENGRGNFPPRFSGLQFPNYSSELNVNALELDDSALYLCASSLAGVETQYFGPGTRLLVL.

The V and J genes are TRBV19 and TRBJ2-7; D remains ambiguous. The CDR3 loop spans 15 amino acids. V lost 4 bases and J 2 bases, leaving 15 bases between the germline ends. Germline V gene data show CDR1 as LNHDA and CDR2 as SQIVND (reference sequence). For the CDR3, the DNA is TGTGCCAGTAGTACCAGCCTCCTACGGACCTACGAGCAGTACTTC. It yields the protein CASSTSLLRTYEQYF.

The chain joins TRBV29-1 to TRBJ1-4; D gene unclear. V was cut by 4 bases and J by 5 bases, with 8 bases left in between. Germline V gene sequence: CDR1 SQVTM, CDR2 ANQGSEA. The CDR3 extends over 12 amino acids. CDR3 amino acids: CSVALQNEKLFF. The CDR3 DNA follows: TGCAGCGTTGCCTTGCAAAATGAAAAACTGTTTTTT.

The V gene is TRBV2, the J gene TRBJ1-5, with D perhaps TRBD1 (6 bases). Trimming pared 5 bases from V and 0 bases from J, leaving 14 bases between. This CDR3 is built from 16 residues. Germline CDR1 SNHLY, CDR2 FYNNEI. CDR3 nucleotide sequence: TGTGCCAGCAGTTTAGACGGGACACCTAGCAATCAGCCCCAGCATTTT. Translation gives CASSLDGTPSNQPQHF.

This chain joins TRBV5-1 and TRBJ1-2, with TRBD1 matching over 8 bases. CDR1 is SGHRS and CDR2 is YFSETQ in the germline V gene. This CDR3 is 15 amino acids long. The trim removed 4 bases at V and 5 bases at J, leaving 10 bases unmatched. The CDR3 DNA reads as TGCGCCAGCAGCAAGGGGGGACAGGTGGTTTATGGCTACACCTTC. This codes for CASSKGGQVVYGYTF.

This clone was counted between two and nine times. CDR3 sequence: CASSLASASEKLFF. In DNA form, the CDR3 reads TGTGCCAGCAGCTTAGCCTCTGCTAGTGAAAAACTGTTTTTT. J is TRBJ1-4 and V is TRBV7-9; D is uncertain. CDR1 is SEHNR and CDR2 is FQNEAQ in the germline V gene (reference sequence). Trimming pared 0 bases from V and 7 bases from J, leaving 9 bases between. The CDR3 extends over 14 amino acids.